The clone carrying this TCR beta chain was recorded only once. Its specificity is not known. Splitting of each subset's genomic DNA was done evenly across several immunoSEQ plates. Using immunoSEQ multiplex PCR, the repertoire was profiled, and TCRdb retains in-frame clones only, with some absent. The table records about 1.9 million clones, about 93% of them present only once. The CDR3 runs to 14 residues. The germline CDR1 and CDR2 sequences are SNHLY and FYNNEI. V lost 5 bases, J lost 5 bases, and 8 bases stayed unmatched. Terminally differentiated effector memory CD45RA+ cells were left out of the naive CD8 fraction, which was CD45RO-negative and positively selected for CCR7. This sample is drawn from a study of shared clonotypes between healthy human individuals. Study-level information: CD8 memory received one plate per donor, CD8 naive two, CD4 memory three and CD4 naive three.

General study findings and limits: Researchers found naive subsets generally carried larger estimated richness than memory subsets. Non-shared clonotypes had lower generation probabilities than clonotypes shared by all four sorted-subset donors.

The specimen sequenced was naive CD8+ T cells from PBMCs. The clonotype originates from a man aged 18 to 29 in good health. Some clones in this sample may be carry-over from other donors' samples. The genes are TRBV2 and TRBJ2-7; 8 bases match TRBD2. CDR3 coding DNA: TGTGCCAGCAGTATCCGGGAGGGACGGAACGAGCAGTACTTC. This translates into CASSIREGRNEQYF.